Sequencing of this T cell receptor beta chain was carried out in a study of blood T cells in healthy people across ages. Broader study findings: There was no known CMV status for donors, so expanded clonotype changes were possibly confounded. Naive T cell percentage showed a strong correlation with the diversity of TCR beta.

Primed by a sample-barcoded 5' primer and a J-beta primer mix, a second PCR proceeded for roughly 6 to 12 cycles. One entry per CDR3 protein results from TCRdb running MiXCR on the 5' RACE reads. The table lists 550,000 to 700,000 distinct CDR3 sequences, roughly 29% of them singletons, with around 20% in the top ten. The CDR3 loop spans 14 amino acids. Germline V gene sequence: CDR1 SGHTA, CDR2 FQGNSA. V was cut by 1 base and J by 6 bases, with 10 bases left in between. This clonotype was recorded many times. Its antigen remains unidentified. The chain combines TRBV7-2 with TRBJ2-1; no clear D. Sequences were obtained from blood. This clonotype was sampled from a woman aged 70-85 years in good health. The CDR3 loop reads CASSLGGTFNEQFF. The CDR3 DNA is TGTGCCAGCAGCTTAGGGGGAACCTTCAATGAGCAGTTCTTC. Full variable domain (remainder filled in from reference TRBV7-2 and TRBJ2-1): GAGVSQSPSNKVTEKGKDVELRCDPISGHTALYWYRQSLGQGLEFLIYFQGNSAPDKSGLPSDRFSAERTGGSVSTLTIQRTQQEDSAVYLCASSLGGTFNEQFFGPGTRLTVL.